Listed below are T cell receptor beta chains from one sample, sequenced in a study of cytomegalovirus exposure and HLA in healthy donors. Clones were sequenced by immunoSEQ multiplex PCR, and TCRdb holds only the in-frame ones, with some missing. The sample contains roughly 200,000 clones, approximately 80% of which appear only once. Sequencing used PBMCs. The source is a man aged 25-45 years in good health and CMV-seronegative. The CDR3 runs from the conserved cysteine through the conserved F or W. Fields, in order: J gene, D gene, CDR3 length, clone size, V gene, CDR3 protein, CDR3 DNA. The D gene is left open where the match is weak. Clone sizes are given selectively: once, few, many, or a class where the clone is expanded.

J: TRBJ2-1
D: TRBD2
length: 15
size: NA
V: TRBV6-5
CDR3: CASRLRGGPYNEQFF
DNA: TGTGCCAGCAGGCTACGGGGGGGACCCTACAATGAGCAGTTCTTC

J: TRBJ2-1
D: NA
length: 13
size: few
V: TRBV7-8
CDR3: CASGATRDNEQFF
DNA: TGTGCCAGCGGGGCTACCCGAGACAATGAGCAGTTCTTC

J: TRBJ2-7
D: TRBD1
length: 17
size: NA
V: TRBV6-1
CDR3: CASSEGYRGSSSYEQYF
DNA: TGTGCCAGCAGTGAGGGGTACAGGGGTTCTTCTTCCTACGAGCAGTACTTC

J: TRBJ2-3
D: TRBD2
length: 12
size: NA
V: TRBV6-5
CDR3: CASSYGGGTQYF
DNA: TGTGCCAGCAGTTACGGGGGGGGGACGCAGTATTTT

J: TRBJ2-7
D: TRBD2
length: 15
size: NA
V: TRBV7-9
CDR3: CASSNDRGGPYEQYF
DNA: TGTGCCAGCAGCAATGACCGGGGGGGCCCCTACGAGCAGTACTTC

J: TRBJ2-1
D: TRBD1
length: 15
size: NA
V: TRBV7-9
CDR3: CASSLGQGARDEQFF
DNA: TGTGCCAGCAGCTTAGGACAGGGGGCAAGGGATGAGCAGTTCTTC

J: TRBJ1-2
D: NA
length: 13
size: once
V: TRBV7-2
CDR3: CASSPGGARGYTF
DNA: TGTGCCAGCAGCCCCGGCGGGGCGAGAGGCTACACCTTC

J: TRBJ2-1
D: NA
length: 13
size: NA
V: TRBV6-1
CDR3: CASTAGRGNEQFF
DNA: TGTGCCAGCACCGCCGGCCGGGGAAATGAGCAGTTCTTC

J: TRBJ2-5
D: TRBD2
length: 17
size: NA
V: TRBV5-1
CDR3: CASSRSPSGGADETQYF
DNA: TGCGCCAGCAGCCGCTCCCCTAGCGGGGGGGCCGATGAGACCCAGTACTTC

J: TRBJ2-1
D: TRBD2
length: 14
size: NA
V: TRBV5-1
CDR3: CASSSGTSGREQFF
DNA: TGCGCCAGCAGCTCCGGGACTAGCGGGAGAGAGCAGTTCTTC

J: TRBJ2-7
D: NA
length: 13
size: NA
V: TRBV6-5
CDR3: CASSSLNSYEQYF
DNA: TGTGCCAGCAGCTCGCTCAACAGCTACGAGCAGTACTTC

J: TRBJ2-7
D: TRBD2
length: 13
size: NA
V: TRBV7-2
CDR3: CASSSTGGGEQYF
DNA: TGTGCCAGCAGCTCGACGGGGGGTGGCGAGCAGTACTTC

J: TRBJ1-2
D: NA
length: 16
size: NA
V: TRBV7-9
CDR3: CASSSSSGAQSYGYTF
DNA: TGTGCCAGCAGCTCCTCATCAGGGGCGCAGAGCTATGGCTACACCTTC

J: TRBJ2-2
D: NA
length: 15
size: NA
V: TRBV19
CDR3: CASSALLLGSGELFF
DNA: TGTGCCAGTAGTGCCCTGTTGTTGGGCTCCGGGGAGCTGTTTTTT

J: TRBJ1-6
D: NA
length: 16
size: once
V: TRBV5-1
CDR3: CASSFRTDSYNSPLHF
DNA: TGCGCCAGCAGCTTTCGGACTGACTCCTATAATTCACCCCTCCACTTT

J: TRBJ2-2
D: NA
length: 16
size: once
V: TRBV7-9
CDR3: CASSRPGRGNTGELFF
DNA: TGTGCCAGCAGTCGTCCTGGACGGGGAAACACCGGGGAGCTGTTTTTT

J: TRBJ2-5
D: NA
length: 13
size: few
V: TRBV18
CDR3: CASSPPGGETQYF
DNA: TGTGCCAGCTCACCACCCGGGGGAGAGACCCAGTACTTC

J: TRBJ2-5
D: TRBD2
length: 14
size: NA
V: TRBV18
CDR3: CASSPRGGQETQYF
DNA: TGTGCCAGCTCACCACGGGGGGGACAAGAGACCCAGTACTTC

J: TRBJ2-5
D: TRBD2
length: 14
size: NA
V: TRBV9
CDR3: CASSPRGDQETQYF
DNA: TGTGCCAGCAGCCCGCGGGGGGACCAAGAGACCCAGTACTTC

J: TRBJ2-5
D: TRBD2
length: 16
size: NA
V: TRBV4-2
CDR3: CASSQYSGGGGETQYF
DNA: TGTGCCAGCAGCCAATATAGCGGGGGTGGTGGAGAGACCCAGTACTTC

J: TRBJ2-7
D: TRBD1
length: 14
size: NA
V: TRBV13
CDR3: CASSIWTGRYEQYF
DNA: TGTGCCAGCAGCATATGGACAGGGCGATACGAGCAGTACTTC

J: TRBJ2-3
D: TRBD1
length: 15
size: NA
V: TRBV10-3
CDR3: CAISDFKGAADTQYF
DNA: TGTGCCATCAGTGATTTTAAGGGGGCAGCAGATACGCAGTATTTT

J: TRBJ1-2
D: TRBD1
length: 14
size: NA
V: TRBV28
CDR3: CASSLRQGSYGYTF
DNA: TGTGCCAGCAGTCTCCGACAGGGTAGCTATGGCTACACCTTC

J: TRBJ2-1
D: TRBD1
length: 14
size: NA
V: TRBV27
CDR3: CASSLNRGRDEQFF
DNA: TGTGCCAGCAGTTTAAACAGGGGGCGGGATGAGCAGTTCTTC

J: TRBJ2-7
D: TRBD2
length: 15
size: NA
V: TRBV5-4
CDR3: CASSSGGRGDHEQYF
DNA: TGTGCCAGCAGCTCCGGAGGGAGGGGAGACCACGAGCAGTACTTC

J: TRBJ2-7
D: TRBD2
length: 14
size: once
V: TRBV2
CDR3: CALEGTSGGYEQYF
DNA: TGTGCCTTGGAAGGGACTAGCGGTGGCTACGAGCAGTACTTC

J: TRBJ2-7
D: NA
length: 16
size: few
V: TRBV7-2
CDR3: CASSAQAGVRDYEQYF
DNA: TGTGCCAGCAGCGCCCAAGCCGGCGTCCGGGACTACGAGCAGTACTTC

J: TRBJ2-5
D: NA
length: 15
size: NA
V: TRBV6-6
CDR3: CASSYGQGIEETQYF
DNA: TGTGCCAGCAGTTATGGGCAGGGTATCGAAGAGACCCAGTACTTC

J: TRBJ2-1
D: TRBD1
length: 12
size: NA
V: TRBV7-7
CDR3: CASSRTGGEQFF
DNA: TGTGCTAGCAGCCGGACAGGTGGTGAGCAGTTCTTC

J: TRBJ1-4
D: TRBD1
length: 16
size: NA
V: TRBV15
CDR3: CATSRAGTGIEEKLFF
DNA: TGTGCCACCAGCCGCGCCGGGACAGGGATTGAAGAAAAACTGTTTTTT

J: TRBJ2-7
D: NA
length: 12
size: NA
V: TRBV7-9
CDR3: CASSPGSYEQYF
DNA: TGTGCCAGCAGCCCGGGGTCCTACGAGCAGTACTTC

J: TRBJ2-1
D: NA
length: 15
size: NA
V: TRBV11-2
CDR3: CASSLARGRHNEQFF
DNA: TGTGCCAGCAGCTTAGCACGGGGGAGACACAATGAGCAGTTCTTC

J: TRBJ2-7
D: NA
length: 12
size: NA
V: TRBV2
CDR3: CASSPGEVAQYF
DNA: TGTGCCAGCAGCCCGGGGGAGGTCGCGCAGTACTTC

J: TRBJ1-4
D: NA
length: 17
size: NA
V: TRBV2
CDR3: CASSGGVGGPTNEKLFF
DNA: TGTGCCAGCAGTGGGGGAGTGGGGGGACCAACTAATGAAAAACTGTTTTTT

J: TRBJ2-2
D: NA
length: 14
size: NA
V: TRBV9
CDR3: CASSVGGDTGELFF
DNA: TGTGCCAGCAGCGTAGGGGGGGACACCGGGGAGCTGTTTTTT

J: TRBJ2-3
D: NA
length: 16
size: NA
V: TRBV21-1
CDR3: CASSKTTSGVTNTQYF
DNA: TGTGCCAGCAGCAAAACTACTAGCGGGGTCACGAATACGCAGTATTTT

J: TRBJ1-1
D: NA
length: 14
size: NA
V: TRBV6-6
CDR3: CASSPGQLNTEAFF
DNA: TGTGCCAGCAGTCCAGGGCAATTGAACACTGAAGCTTTCTTT

J: TRBJ2-5
D: NA
length: 13
size: NA
V: TRBV6-5
CDR3: CASSYGHEETQYF
DNA: TGTGCCAGCAGTTATGGGCACGAAGAGACCCAGTACTTC

J: TRBJ2-5
D: NA
length: 13
size: NA
V: TRBV7-3
CDR3: CASSLRRGETQYF
DNA: TGTGCCAGCAGCTTACGCCGCGGGGAGACCCAGTACTTC

J: TRBJ2-7
D: TRBD2
length: 15
size: NA
V: TRBV29-1
CDR3: CSSPGGLAGTYEQYF
DNA: TGCAGCTCCCCAGGGGGACTAGCGGGGACCTACGAGCAGTACTTC

J: TRBJ2-5
D: TRBD2
length: 16
size: NA
V: TRBV6-6
CDR3: CASRGLAGGGQETQYF
DNA: TGTGCCAGCAGGGGACTAGCGGGGGGGGGCCAAGAGACCCAGTACTTC

J: TRBJ1-1
D: NA
length: 14
size: NA
V: TRBV27
CDR3: CASRGGFVNTEAFF
DNA: TGTGCCAGCAGGGGGGGTTTTGTGAACACTGAAGCTTTCTTT

J: TRBJ1-1
D: NA
length: 15
size: NA
V: TRBV28
CDR3: CASSLTGILNTEAFF
DNA: TGTGCCAGCAGTTTAACAGGCATATTGAACACTGAAGCTTTCTTT

J: TRBJ1-2
D: NA
length: 13
size: NA
V: TRBV28
CDR3: CASSFPRRDGYTF
DNA: TGTGCCAGCAGTTTTCCCCGGCGGGATGGCTACACCTTC

J: TRBJ2-7
D: TRBD1
length: 12
size: NA
V: TRBV6-5
CDR3: CASSEAGGEQYF
DNA: TGTGCCAGCAGTGAAGCAGGGGGCGAGCAGTACTTC

J: TRBJ1-5
D: TRBD1
length: 16
size: NA
V: TRBV4-3
CDR3: CASSQVWDSGNQPQHF
DNA: TGCGCCAGCAGCCAAGTTTGGGACAGTGGGAATCAGCCCCAGCATTTT

J: TRBJ2-7
D: TRBD2
length: 16
size: NA
V: TRBV9
CDR3: CASSVGTSGDRYEQYF
DNA: TGTGCCAGCAGCGTGGGGACTAGCGGGGACCGCTACGAGCAGTACTTC

J: TRBJ2-5
D: TRBD2
length: 17
size: NA
V: TRBV5-1
CDR3: CASSLNPSGDAWETQYF
DNA: TGCGCCAGCAGCCTTAACCCAAGCGGGGACGCTTGGGAGACCCAGTACTTC

J: TRBJ2-3
D: NA
length: 17
size: NA
V: TRBV9
CDR3: CASSVGGGQGLQDTQYF
DNA: TGTGCCAGCAGCGTAGGGGGTGGGCAGGGACTGCAGGATACGCAGTATTTT

J: TRBJ2-5
D: TRBD2
length: 14
size: NA
V: TRBV27
CDR3: CASSLGTSGETQYF
DNA: TGTGCCAGCAGTCTGGGGACTAGCGGGGAGACCCAGTACTTC

J: TRBJ1-4
D: TRBD1
length: 17
size: NA
V: TRBV5-1
CDR3: CASSFLGQGTTNEKLFF
DNA: TGCGCCAGCAGCTTCCTAGGACAGGGAACGACTAATGAAAAACTGTTTTTT

J: TRBJ2-3
D: TRBD2
length: 16
size: NA
V: TRBV5-1
CDR3: CASSLGLAGGTDTQYF
DNA: TGCGCCAGCAGCTTGGGGCTAGCGGGGGGCACAGATACGCAGTATTTT

J: TRBJ2-5
D: NA
length: 10
size: NA
V: TRBV2
CDR3: CASRRGSQYF
DNA: TGTGCCAGCAGACGGGGAAGCCAGTACTTC

J: TRBJ2-1
D: TRBD2
length: 13
size: NA
V: TRBV7-2
CDR3: CASSLTSINEQFF
DNA: TGTGCCAGCAGCCTGACTAGCATCAACGAGCAGTTCTTC

J: TRBJ2-5
D: NA
length: 15
size: NA
V: TRBV25-1
CDR3: CASSDGRRPYGTQYF
DNA: TGTGCCAGCAGTGACGGTAGGCGGCCTTACGGGACCCAGTACTTC

J: TRBJ2-5
D: NA
length: 14
size: NA
V: TRBV18
CDR3: CASSPNRGVETQYF
DNA: TGTGCCAGCTCACCAAACCGGGGTGTTGAGACCCAGTACTTC